The T cell receptor beta chain described here comes from a study of cytomegalovirus exposure and HLA in healthy donors. Looking at the study overall: Early on, a data release was issued that held 80 million or so unique TCRs from HLA-typed donors. Findings and caveats of the study: Among TCR sequences, most were rare, though some public TCRs appeared in many donors.

The J segment lost 6 bases and the V segment lost 5 bases, leaving 6 bases of the junction unmatched. The CDR3 has 14 amino acids. CDR1 is LNHDA, CDR2 SQIVND, per germline (reference sequence). In the PCR, 60 Vbeta and 13 Jbeta primers were used. Measured with immunoSEQ multiplex PCR; TCRdb has only the in-frame clones, and not every one. The table has about 120,000 clones, about four fifths seen once; the top ten hold more than 1.5%. As to this clone: Antigen specificity is unknown.

The chain uses TRBV19 and TRBJ2-7, with 11 bases that match TRBD2. The sequence came from a woman aged 18-29 years in good health and CMV-seronegative. The specimen sequenced was PBMCs. CDR3 loop: CASSSLAGGFEQYF. The CDR3 DNA reads as TGTGCCAGTAGTTCTCTAGCGGGGGGTTTCGAGCAGTACTTC.